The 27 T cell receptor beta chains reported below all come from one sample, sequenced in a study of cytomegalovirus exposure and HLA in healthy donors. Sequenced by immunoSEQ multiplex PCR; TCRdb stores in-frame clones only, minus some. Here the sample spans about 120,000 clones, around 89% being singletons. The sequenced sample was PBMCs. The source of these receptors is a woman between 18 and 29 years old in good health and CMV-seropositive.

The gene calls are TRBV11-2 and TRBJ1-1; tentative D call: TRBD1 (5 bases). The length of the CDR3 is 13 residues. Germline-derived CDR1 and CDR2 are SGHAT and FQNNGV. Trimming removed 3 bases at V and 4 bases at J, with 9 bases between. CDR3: CASSLTARTEAFF. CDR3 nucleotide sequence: TGTGCCAGCAGCTTGACAGCTCGCACTGAAGCTTTCTTT. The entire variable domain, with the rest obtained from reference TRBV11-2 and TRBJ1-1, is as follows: EAGVAQSPRYKIIEKRQSVAFWCNPISGHATLYWYQQILGQGPKLLIQFQNNGVVDDSQLPKDRFSAERLKGVDSTLKIQPAKLEDSAVYLCASSLTARTEAFFGQGTRLTVV.

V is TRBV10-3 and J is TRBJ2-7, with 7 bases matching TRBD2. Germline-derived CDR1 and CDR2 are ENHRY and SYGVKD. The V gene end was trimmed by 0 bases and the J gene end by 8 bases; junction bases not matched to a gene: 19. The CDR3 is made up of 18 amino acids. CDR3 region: CAISESVLLATIEGKQYF. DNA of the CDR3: TGTGCCATCAGTGAGTCGGTGTTACTAGCGACCATTGAAGGGAAGCAGTACTTC.

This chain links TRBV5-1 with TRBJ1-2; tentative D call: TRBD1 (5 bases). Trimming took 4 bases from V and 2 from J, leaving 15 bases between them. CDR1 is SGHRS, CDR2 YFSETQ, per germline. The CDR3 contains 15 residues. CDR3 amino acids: CASSLEGNWNYGYTF. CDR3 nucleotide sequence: TGCGCCAGCAGCCTGGAGGGGAATTGGAACTATGGCTACACCTTC.

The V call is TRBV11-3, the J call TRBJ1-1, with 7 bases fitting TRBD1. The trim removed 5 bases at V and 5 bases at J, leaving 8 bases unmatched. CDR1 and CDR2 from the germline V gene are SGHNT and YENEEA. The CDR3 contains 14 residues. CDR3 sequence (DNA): TGTGCCAGCAGCCCCAGGACAGGACCAACTGAAGCTTTCTTT. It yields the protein CASSPRTGPTEAFF.

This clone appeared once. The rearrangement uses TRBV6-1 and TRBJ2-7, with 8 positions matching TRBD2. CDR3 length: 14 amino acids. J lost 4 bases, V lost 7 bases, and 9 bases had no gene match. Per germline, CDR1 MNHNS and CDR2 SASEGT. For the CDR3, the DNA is TGTGCCAGCACCTTTCAAGCGGGGGAATACGAGCAGTACTTC. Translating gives CASTFQAGEYEQYF.

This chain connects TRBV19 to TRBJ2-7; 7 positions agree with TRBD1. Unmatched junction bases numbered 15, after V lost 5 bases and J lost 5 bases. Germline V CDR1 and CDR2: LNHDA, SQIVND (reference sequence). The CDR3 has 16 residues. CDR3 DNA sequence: TGTGCCAGTAGTCCCTCAAGGGGGCAGGGCGGAGACGAGCAGTACTTC. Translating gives CASSPSRGQGGDEQYF.

In nucleotides, the CDR3 is TGTGCCAGCAGCTTAGACCTAGCGGGGGAATTCACAGATACGCAGTATTTT. Protein product: CASSLDLAGEFTDTQYF. J is TRBJ2-3 and V is TRBV7-9; 10 bases align to TRBD2. The CDR3 extends over 17 amino acids. Germline lookup yields CDR1 SEHNR and CDR2 FQNEAQ (reference sequence). Trimming removed 1 base from V and 2 bases from J; junction bases left unmatched: 6.

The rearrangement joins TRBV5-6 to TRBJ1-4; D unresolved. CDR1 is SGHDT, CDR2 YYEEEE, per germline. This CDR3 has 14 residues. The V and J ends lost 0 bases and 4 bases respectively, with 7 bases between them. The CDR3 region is CASSLVTGNEKLFF. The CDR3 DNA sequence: TGTGCCAGCAGCTTGGTAACGGGTAATGAAAAACTGTTTTTT.

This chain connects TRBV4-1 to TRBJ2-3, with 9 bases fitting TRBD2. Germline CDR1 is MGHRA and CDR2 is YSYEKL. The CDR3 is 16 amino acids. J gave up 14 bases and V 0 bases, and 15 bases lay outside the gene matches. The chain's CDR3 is CASSQDFGSGGVLAYF. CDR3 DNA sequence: TGCGCCAGCAGCCAAGATTTTGGTAGCGGGGGCGTCCTGGCGTATTTT.

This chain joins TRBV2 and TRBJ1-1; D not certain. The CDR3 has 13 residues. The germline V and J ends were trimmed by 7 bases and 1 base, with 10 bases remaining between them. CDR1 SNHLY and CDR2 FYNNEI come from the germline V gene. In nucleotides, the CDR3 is TGTGCCAGCAAGTCACAACCGAACACTGAAGCTTTCTTT. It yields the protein CASKSQPNTEAFF.

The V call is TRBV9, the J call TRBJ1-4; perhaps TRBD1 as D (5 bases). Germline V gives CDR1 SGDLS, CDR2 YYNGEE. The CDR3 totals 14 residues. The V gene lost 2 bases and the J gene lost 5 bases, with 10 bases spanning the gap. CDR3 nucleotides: TGTGCCAGCAGCGTGAGTGGGGGGAATGAAAAACTGTTTTTT. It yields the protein CASSVSGGNEKLFF.

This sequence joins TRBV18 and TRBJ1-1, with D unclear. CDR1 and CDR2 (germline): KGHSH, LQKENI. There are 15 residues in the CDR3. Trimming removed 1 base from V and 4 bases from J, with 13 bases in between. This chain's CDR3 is CASSPRSEGSTEAFF. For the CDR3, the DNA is TGTGCCAGCTCACCACGTAGTGAGGGATCCACTGAAGCTTTCTTT.

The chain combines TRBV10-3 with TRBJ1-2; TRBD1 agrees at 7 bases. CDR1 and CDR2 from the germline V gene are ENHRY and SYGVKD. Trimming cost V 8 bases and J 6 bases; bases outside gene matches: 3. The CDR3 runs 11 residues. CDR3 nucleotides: TGTGCCATCGGGCAGGGGGATGGCTACACCTTC. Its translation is CAIGQGDGYTF.

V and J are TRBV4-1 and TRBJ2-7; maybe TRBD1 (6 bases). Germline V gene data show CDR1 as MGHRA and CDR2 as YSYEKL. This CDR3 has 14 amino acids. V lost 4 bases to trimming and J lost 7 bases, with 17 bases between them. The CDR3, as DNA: TGCGCCAGCAGCCCTCAGGGGTACCCCGGAGAGCAGTACTTC. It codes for CASSPQGYPGEQYF.

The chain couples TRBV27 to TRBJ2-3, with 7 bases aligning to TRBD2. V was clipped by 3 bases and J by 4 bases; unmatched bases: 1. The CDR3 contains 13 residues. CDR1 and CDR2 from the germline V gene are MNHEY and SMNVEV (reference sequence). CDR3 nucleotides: TGTGCCAGCAGTTTTCGGGGGGCAGATACGCAGTATTTT. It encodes CASSFRGADTQYF.

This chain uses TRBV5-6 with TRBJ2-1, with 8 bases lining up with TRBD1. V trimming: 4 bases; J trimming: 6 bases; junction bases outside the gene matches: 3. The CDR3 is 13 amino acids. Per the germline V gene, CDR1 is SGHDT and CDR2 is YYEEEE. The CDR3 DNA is TGTGCCAGCAGCCTTGGGACAGGCAATGAGCAGTTCTTC. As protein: CASSLGTGNEQFF.

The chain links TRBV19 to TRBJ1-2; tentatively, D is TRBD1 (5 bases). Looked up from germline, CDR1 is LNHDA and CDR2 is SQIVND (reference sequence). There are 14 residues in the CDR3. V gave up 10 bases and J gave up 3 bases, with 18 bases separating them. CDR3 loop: CATTETSVDYGYTF. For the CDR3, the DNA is TGTGCCACGACAGAAACTTCGGTTGACTATGGCTACACCTTC.

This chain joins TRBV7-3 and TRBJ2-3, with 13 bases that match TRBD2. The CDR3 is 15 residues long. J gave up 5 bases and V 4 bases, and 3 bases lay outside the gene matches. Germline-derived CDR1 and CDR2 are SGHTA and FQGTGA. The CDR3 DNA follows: TGTGCCAGCAGCTCTGGACTAGCGGGAGTAGATACGCAGTATTTT. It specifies CASSSGLAGVDTQYF.

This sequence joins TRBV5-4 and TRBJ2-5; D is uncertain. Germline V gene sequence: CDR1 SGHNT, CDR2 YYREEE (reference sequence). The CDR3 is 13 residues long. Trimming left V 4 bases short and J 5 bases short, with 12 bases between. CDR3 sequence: CASSPSKQETQYF. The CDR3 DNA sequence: TGTGCCAGCAGCCCTAGTAAGCAGGAGACCCAGTACTTC.

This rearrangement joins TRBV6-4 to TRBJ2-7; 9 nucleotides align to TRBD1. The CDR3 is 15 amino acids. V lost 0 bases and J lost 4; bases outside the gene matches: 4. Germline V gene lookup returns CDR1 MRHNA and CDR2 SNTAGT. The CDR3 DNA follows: TGTGCCAGCAGTGACTCGAGGGACAGGGCTTACGAGCAGTACTTC. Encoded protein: CASSDSRDRAYEQYF.

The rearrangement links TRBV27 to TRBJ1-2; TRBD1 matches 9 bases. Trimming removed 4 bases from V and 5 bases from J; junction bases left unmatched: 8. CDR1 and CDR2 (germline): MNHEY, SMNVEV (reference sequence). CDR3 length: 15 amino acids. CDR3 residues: CASSSGQGSEYGYTF. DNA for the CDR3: TGTGCCAGCAGTTCCGGACAGGGGTCGGAATATGGCTACACCTTC.

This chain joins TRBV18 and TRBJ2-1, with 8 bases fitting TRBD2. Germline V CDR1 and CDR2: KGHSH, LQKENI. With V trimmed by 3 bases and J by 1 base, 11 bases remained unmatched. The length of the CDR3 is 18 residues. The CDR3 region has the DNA TGTGCCAGCTCACCCCGCAGCGGGGGTCGAACATCCTACAATGAGCAGTTCTTC. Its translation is CASSPRSGGRTSYNEQFF.

The CDR3 spells CASSYRGGYTF. CDR3 nucleotides: TGTGCCAGCAGTTACAGGGGTGGCTACACCTTC. V and J are TRBV6-6 and TRBJ1-2; weak D call: TRBD1 (5 bases). The germline V gene encodes CDR1 MNHNY and CDR2 SVGAGI (reference sequence). The V end lost 2 bases, the J end lost 7 bases, and 5 bases lay between the germline ends. The CDR3 runs to 11 residues.

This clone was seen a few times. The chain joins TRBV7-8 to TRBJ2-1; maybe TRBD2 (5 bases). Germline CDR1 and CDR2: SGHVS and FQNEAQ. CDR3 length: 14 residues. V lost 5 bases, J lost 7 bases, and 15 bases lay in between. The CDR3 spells CASSTRDSGNEQFF. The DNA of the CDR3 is TGTGCCAGCAGCACCCGGGATTCGGGAAATGAGCAGTTCTTC.

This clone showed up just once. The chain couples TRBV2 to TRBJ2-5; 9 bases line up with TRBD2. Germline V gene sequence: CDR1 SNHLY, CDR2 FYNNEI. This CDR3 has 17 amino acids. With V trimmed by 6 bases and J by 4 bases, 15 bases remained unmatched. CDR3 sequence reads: CASRPYEGLATRETQYF. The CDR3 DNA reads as TGTGCCAGCAGGCCCTATGAGGGACTAGCTACCCGAGAGACCCAGTACTTC.

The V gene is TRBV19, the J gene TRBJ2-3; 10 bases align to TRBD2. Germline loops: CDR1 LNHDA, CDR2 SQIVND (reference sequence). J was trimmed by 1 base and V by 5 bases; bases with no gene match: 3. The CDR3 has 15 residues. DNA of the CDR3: TGTGCCAGTAGTGTGACTAGCGGGCGCACAGATACGCAGTATTTT. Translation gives CASSVTSGRTDTQYF. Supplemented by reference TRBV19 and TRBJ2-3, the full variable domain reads DGGITQSPKYLFRKEGQNVTLSCEQNLNHDAMYWYRQDPGQGLRLIYYSQIVNDFQKGDIAEGYSVSREKKESFPLTVTSAQKNPTAFYLCASSVTSGRTDTQYFGPGTRLTVL.

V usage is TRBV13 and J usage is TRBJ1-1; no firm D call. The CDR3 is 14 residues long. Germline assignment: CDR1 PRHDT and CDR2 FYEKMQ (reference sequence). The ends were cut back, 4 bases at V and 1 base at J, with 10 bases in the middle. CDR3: CASSWTEENTEAFF. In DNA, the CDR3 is TGTGCCAGCAGCTGGACGGAGGAGAACACTGAAGCTTTCTTT.